The clone carrying this T cell receptor (beta chain) was recorded many times. The antigen is unknown. A second roughly 6 to 11 cycle PCR used barcoded and J-beta primers. Each TCR beta cDNA got a 12-nucleotide random molecular identifier. TCRdb fed the 5' RACE reads into MiXCR, producing one record per CDR3 protein. The sample includes 870,000 or so distinct CDR3 sequences, under 30% of them seen just once. This sample stems from a study of blood T cells in healthy people across ages. Study conclusions and caveats: Total diversity from one million sequenced T cells was likely underestimated.

Germline-derived CDR1 and CDR2 are DFQATT and SNEGSKA (reference sequence). The V gene end was trimmed by 6 bases and the J gene end by 4 bases; junction bases not matched to a gene: 14. The CDR3 is 16 amino acids. The genes are TRBV20-1 and TRBJ2-3, with 9 bases aligning to TRBD2. Material: blood. This receptor was identified in a woman aged 80 or over in good health. The CDR3 region has the DNA TGCAGTGCCGGCGACCCCAAGCGGGGGGTAGCAGATACGCAGTATTTT. This codes for CSAGDPKRGVADTQYF.